What follows are 25 T cell receptor beta chains derived from one specimen sequenced in a study of cytomegalovirus exposure and HLA in healthy donors. The primer mix had 60 Vbeta and 13 Jbeta primers. Clones were sequenced by immunoSEQ multiplex PCR, and TCRdb holds only the in-frame ones, with some missing. Of about 130,000 clones listed, 80% are singletons. Sequenced: PBMCs. The receptors derive from a man aged 25-45 years in good health and CMV-seronegative.

The V call is TRBV27, the J call TRBJ2-3; possible D gene TRBD1, 5 bases. Germline V lookup: CDR1 MNHEY, CDR2 SMNVEV (reference sequence). Trimming cost V 6 bases and J 1 base, with 11 bases left between them. CDR3 length equals 14 residues. CDR3 in DNA: TGTGCCAGCAGACCTAGACAGCGCACAGATACGCAGTATTTT. As protein: CASRPRQRTDTQYF.

The chain joins TRBV18 to TRBJ1-2; 7 bases line up with TRBD1. The germline V gene encodes CDR1 KGHSH and CDR2 LQKENI. CDR3 length: 13 residues. J gave up 6 bases and V 4 bases, and 5 bases lay outside the gene matches. The CDR3 DNA reads TGTGCCAGCTCACTAAGGACAGGTGATGGCTACACCTTC. Protein: CASSLRTGDGYTF.

The count of this clone is one. The chain combines TRBV5-1 with TRBJ2-2; 7 bases align to TRBD2. Germline CDR1 reads SGHRS; CDR2 reads YFSETQ. With V trimmed by 3 bases and J by 4 bases, 6 bases remained unmatched. CDR3 length: 15 amino acids. CDR3 in DNA: TGCGCCAGCAGCTGGGAGGGAGTAGGCACCGGGGAGCTGTTTTTT. Translation gives CASSWEGVGTGELFF.

This rearrangement joins TRBV9 to TRBJ2-3; D unclear. CDR1 is SGDLS and CDR2 is YYNGEE in the germline V gene. The length of the CDR3 is 13 residues. Deletions cut 4 bases from V and 9 bases from J, with 15 bases between. CDR3 amino acids: CASSLTVVSTQYF. As DNA, the CDR3 is TGTGCCAGCAGCCTAACTGTGGTTAGCACGCAGTATTTT.

This clone is a singleton in its sample. V is TRBV5-1 and J is TRBJ2-1, with TRBD2 identical over 8 bases. From germline, CDR1 is SGHRS and CDR2 YFSETQ. This CDR3 has 19 amino acids. V gave up 4 bases and J gave up 4 bases; unmatched junction bases: 19. The CDR3 nucleotides are TGCGCCAGCAGCCCCCTCTGGCGGGAGGTAGATCGTGGATACAATGAGCAGTTCTTC. Amino acids: CASSPLWREVDRGYNEQFF.

V gene TRBV28 combines with J gene TRBJ2-5, with 9 bases lining up with TRBD1. V lost 2 bases to trimming and J lost 5 bases; unmatched junction nucleotides: 6. The CDR3 consists of 15 residues. The germline gives CDR1 MDHEN, CDR2 SYDVKM. The CDR3: CASSLEYRGQETQYF. The DNA of the CDR3 is TGTGCCAGCAGTTTAGAATACAGGGGGCAGGAGACCCAGTACTTC.

This clone was seen a single time. The chain has TRBV6-6 and TRBJ2-5, with 10 bases matching TRBD1. The DNA end is more similar to TRBJ2-7, so the J call may be wrong. The CDR3 length is 13 residues. Germline CDR1 MNHNY, CDR2 SVGAGI (reference sequence). The CDR3 DNA sequence: TGTGCCAGCAGGGGACAGGGGACCGACGAGCAGTACTTC. It translates to CASRGQGTDEQYF.

The CDR3 spells CASSLGQANTEAFF. Here the CDR3 DNA reads TGTGCCAGCAGCTTGGGGCAGGCGAACACTGAAGCTTTCTTT. The chain employs TRBV5-4 and TRBJ1-1, with D unclear. Germline CDR1 is SGHNT and CDR2 is YYREEE (reference sequence). V was clipped by 0 bases and J by 1 base, with 7 bases between them. CDR3 length: 14 residues.

In its sample, this clone was seen once. CDR3 nucleotide sequence: TGTGCCAGTAGGAAATATTCCGGGACAGGGGCGAAAAATGAGCAGTTCTTC. Amino acid sequence: CASRKYSGTGAKNEQFF. V is TRBV19 and J is TRBJ2-1; 10 bases are shared with TRBD1. Germline loops: CDR1 LNHDA, CDR2 SQIVND (reference sequence). V dropped 6 bases and J dropped 7; count of bases not matched to a gene: 15. The CDR3 has 17 amino acids.

The chain is built from TRBV15 and TRBJ1-1; possibly TRBD1 for D (6 bases). Germline CDR1 LNHNV, CDR2 YYDKDF (reference sequence). The V gene lost 0 bases and the J gene lost 3 bases, with 11 bases spanning the gap. This CDR3 is 15 amino acids long. The CDR3 DNA sequence: TGTGCCACCAGCAGAGATCCAGGGGCATACACTGAAGCTTTCTTT. Protein: CATSRDPGAYTEAFF.

V gene TRBV19 combines with J gene TRBJ1-5; D might be TRBD1 (5 bases). Germline V gene sequence: CDR1 LNHDA, CDR2 SQIVND (reference sequence). There are 13 residues in the CDR3. V was cut by 9 bases and J by 5 bases, with 14 bases left in between. CDR3 protein: CASRYRPHQPQHF. As DNA, the CDR3 is TGTGCCAGCCGATACAGGCCCCATCAGCCCCAGCATTTT.

V usage is TRBV15 and J usage is TRBJ1-3; 7 bases are a match to TRBD1. The trim removed 4 bases at V and 4 bases at J, leaving 7 bases unmatched. There are 15 residues in the CDR3. From germline, CDR1 is LNHNV and CDR2 YYDKDF (reference sequence). In nucleotides, the CDR3 is TGTGCCACCAGCACCCAGACAGGGCCCGGAAACACCATATATTTT. It translates to CATSTQTGPGNTIYF.

V gene TRBV7-2 combines with J gene TRBJ2-2, with D perhaps TRBD2 (5 bases). V dropped 5 bases and J dropped 0 bases, with 13 bases sitting between them. Germline V CDR1 and CDR2: SGHTA, FQGNSA. The CDR3 totals 16 residues. The CDR3 DNA reads TGTGCCAGCAGCCCCGCGGCGGGCGCGAACACCGGGGAGCTGTTTTTT. It specifies CASSPAAGANTGELFF.

The chain employs TRBV5-4 and TRBJ2-5, with D uncertain. Germline values: CDR1 SGHNT, CDR2 YYREEE (reference sequence). The CDR3 sequence is 12 residues long. Trimming stripped 0 bases from V and 5 bases from J, with 5 bases between. The CDR3 nucleotides read TGTGCCAGCAGCTTGGAAGCGGAGACCCAGTACTTC. Encoded protein: CASSLEAETQYF.

V and J are TRBV6-5 and TRBJ1-5; 8 nucleotides agree with TRBD1. J gave up 7 bases and V 4 bases, and 6 bases lay outside the gene matches. Per germline, CDR1 MNHEY and CDR2 SVGAGI. This CDR3 has 14 amino acids. This CDR3 reads CASSSQGAGQPQHF. As DNA, the CDR3 is TGTGCCAGCAGTTCTCAGGGGGCGGGACAGCCCCAGCATTTT.

CDR3 DNA sequence: TGTGCCAGCAGCCTAGGGACAGGCTACGAGCAGTACTTC. It encodes CASSLGTGYEQYF. The genes are TRBV5-6 and TRBJ2-7; TRBD1 matches at 8 bases. Trimming at V came to 4 bases and at J to 3 bases, leaving 3 bases not matched to a gene. There are 13 residues in the CDR3. The germline CDR1 and CDR2 sequences are SGHDT and YYEEEE.

The chain uses TRBV5-5 and TRBJ2-7, with 7 positions matching TRBD2. Germline lookup yields CDR1 SGHKS and CDR2 YYEKEE (reference sequence). The length of the CDR3 is 15 residues. After removal of 1 base from V and 0 bases from J, the junction contained 4 bases not matched to a gene. The CDR3 is CASSLSTSVSYEQYF. CDR3 nucleotides: TGTGCCAGCAGCTTGAGTACTAGCGTCTCCTACGAGCAGTACTTC.

V is TRBV10-3 and J is TRBJ2-5, with unresolved D. The CDR3 is made up of 14 amino acids. Trimming took 3 bases from V and 3 from J, leaving 11 bases between them. The V gene's germline CDR1 is ENHRY and CDR2 SYGVKD. The CDR3 protein is CAISDKVAEETQYF. CDR3 in DNA: TGTGCCATCAGTGATAAGGTCGCGGAAGAGACCCAGTACTTC.

This clone appeared a few times. The V gene is TRBV28, the J gene TRBJ1-4; TRBD1 matches 7 bases. The length of the CDR3 is 15 residues. Unmatched junction bases numbered 14, after V lost 5 bases and J lost 11 bases. Germline assignment: CDR1 MDHEN and CDR2 SYDVKM. The CDR3 here is CASSVGTVNDWKLFF. CDR3 nucleotides: TGTGCCAGCAGTGTGGGGACAGTAAATGATTGGAAACTGTTTTTT.

The V call is TRBV7-9, the J call TRBJ1-2, with 7 positions matching TRBD1. The germline CDR1 and CDR2 sequences are SEHNR and FQNEAQ (reference sequence). The length of the CDR3 is 15 residues. V gave up 4 bases and J gave up 2 bases; unmatched junction bases: 7. The CDR3 coding sequence is TGTGCCAGCAGCTCACGAAAGACAGGGAACTATGGCTACACCTTC. Translated: CASSSRKTGNYGYTF.

CDR3 coding DNA: TGTGCCTGGGATCGTGGGGAGGACCAGCCCCAGCATTTT. It specifies CAWDRGEDQPQHF. V usage is TRBV30 and J usage is TRBJ1-5; the D is unclear. Trimming took 5 bases from V and 7 from J, leaving 15 bases between them. The CDR3 covers 13 residues. The germline CDR1 and CDR2 sequences are GTSNPN and SVGIG (reference sequence). Combining the CDR3 with reference TRBV30 and TRBJ1-5 gives the whole variable domain SQTIHQWPATLVQPVGSPLSLECTVEGTSNPNLYWYRQAAGRGLQLLFYSVGIGQISSEVPQNLSASRPQDRQFILSSKKLLLSDSGFYLCAWDRGEDQPQHFGDGTRLSIL.

In its sample, this clone was seen once. This chain links TRBV28 with TRBJ1-5; tentatively, D is TRBD1 (6 bases). Trimming left V 4 bases short and J 2 bases short, with 12 bases between. The germline V gene encodes CDR1 MDHEN and CDR2 SYDVKM. CDR3 length equals 15 residues. In DNA, the CDR3 is TGTGCCAGCAGTTCGCTGTCAGGGGGCAATCAGCCCCAGCATTTT. It is translated as CASSSLSGGNQPQHF.

The chain links TRBV7-2 to TRBJ2-1, with 10 positions matching TRBD2. From germline, CDR1 is SGHTA and CDR2 FQGNSA. This CDR3 spans 15 amino acids. V trimming: 4 bases; J trimming: 9 bases; junction bases outside the gene matches: 9. The chain's CDR3 is CASSSYTSGKSEQFF. CDR3 coding DNA: TGTGCCAGCAGCTCTTATACTAGCGGGAAGAGTGAGCAGTTCTTC.

V usage is TRBV2 and J usage is TRBJ1-2, with TRBD1 identical over 9 bases. Germline loops: CDR1 SNHLY, CDR2 FYNNEI. The CDR3 covers 13 residues. V was clipped by 6 bases and J by 7 bases; unmatched bases: 6. CDR3 bases: TGTGCCAGCAGGGACAGGGGATTGGTTGGCTACACCTTC. This codes for CASRDRGLVGYTF.

This chain links TRBV11-3 with TRBJ2-4, with D perhaps matching TRBD2 (5 bases). Germline values: CDR1 SGHNT, CDR2 YENEEA. The CDR3 runs to 16 residues. Trimming pared 11 bases from V and 0 bases from J, leaving 20 bases between. The CDR3 sequence: CAFSPTGNLAKNIQYF. The CDR3 bases are TGTGCCTTTTCGCCGACCGGGAACCTAGCCAAAAACATTCAGTACTTC.